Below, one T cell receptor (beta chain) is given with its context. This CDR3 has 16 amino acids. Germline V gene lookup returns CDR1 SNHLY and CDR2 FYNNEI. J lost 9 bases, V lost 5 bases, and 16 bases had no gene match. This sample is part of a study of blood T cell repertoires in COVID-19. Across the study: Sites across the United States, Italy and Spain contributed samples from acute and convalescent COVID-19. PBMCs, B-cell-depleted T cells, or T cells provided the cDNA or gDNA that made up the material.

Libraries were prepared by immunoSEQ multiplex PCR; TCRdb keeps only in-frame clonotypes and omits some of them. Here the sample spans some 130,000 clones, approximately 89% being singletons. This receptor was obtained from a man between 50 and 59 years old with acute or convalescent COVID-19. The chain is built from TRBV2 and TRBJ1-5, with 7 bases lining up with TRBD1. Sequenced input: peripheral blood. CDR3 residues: CASSSSGTEYRRPQHF. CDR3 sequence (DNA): TGTGCCAGCAGTAGTTCCGGGACAGAATATCGTCGGCCCCAGCATTTT. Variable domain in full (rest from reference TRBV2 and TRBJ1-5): EPEVTQTPSHQVTQMGQEVILRCVPISNHLYFYWYRQILGQKVEFLVSFYNNEISEKSEIFDDQFSVERPDGSNFTLKIRSTKLEDSAMYFCASSSSGTEYRRPQHFGDGTRLSIL.